The text below deals with one T cell receptor (beta chain). Antigen: not known. This entry is derived from a study of T cell responses to AZD1222 COVID-19 vaccine. Study-level results: CD4 TCRs associated with vaccination spanned spike, dominating at 160-218 and 743-854.

Unmatched junction bases numbered 5, after V lost 5 bases and J lost 4 bases. The CDR3 is 13 residues long. In germline, CDR1 is GTSNPN, CDR2 SVGIG (reference sequence). Using immunoSEQ multiplex PCR, the repertoire was profiled, and TCRdb retains in-frame clones only, with some absent. The profile shows approximately 150,000 clones, approximately 89% of them singletons. The receptor was derived from an adult in good health. The sequencing used peripheral blood, collected on day 0 of MenACWY control vaccination. This sequence joins TRBV30 and TRBJ1-5; TRBD1 matches 7 bases. CDR3 sequence: CAWAGTDNQPQHF. The CDR3 DNA reads as TGTGCCTGGGCAGGGACAGATAATCAGCCCCAGCATTTT.